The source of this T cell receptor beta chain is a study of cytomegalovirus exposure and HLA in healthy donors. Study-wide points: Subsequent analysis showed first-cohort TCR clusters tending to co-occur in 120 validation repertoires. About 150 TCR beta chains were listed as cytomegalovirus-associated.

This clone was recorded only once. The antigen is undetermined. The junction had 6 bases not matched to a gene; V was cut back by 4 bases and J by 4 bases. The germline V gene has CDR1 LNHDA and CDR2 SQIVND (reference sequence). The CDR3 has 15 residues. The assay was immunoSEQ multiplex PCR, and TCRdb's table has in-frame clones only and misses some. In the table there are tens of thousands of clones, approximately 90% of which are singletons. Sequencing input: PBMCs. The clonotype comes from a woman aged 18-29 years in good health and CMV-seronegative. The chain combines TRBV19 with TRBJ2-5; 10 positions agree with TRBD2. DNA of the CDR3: TGTGCCAGTAGTAGCGGACTAGCGGCCTCAGAGACCCAGTACTTC. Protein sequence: CASSSGLAASETQYF.